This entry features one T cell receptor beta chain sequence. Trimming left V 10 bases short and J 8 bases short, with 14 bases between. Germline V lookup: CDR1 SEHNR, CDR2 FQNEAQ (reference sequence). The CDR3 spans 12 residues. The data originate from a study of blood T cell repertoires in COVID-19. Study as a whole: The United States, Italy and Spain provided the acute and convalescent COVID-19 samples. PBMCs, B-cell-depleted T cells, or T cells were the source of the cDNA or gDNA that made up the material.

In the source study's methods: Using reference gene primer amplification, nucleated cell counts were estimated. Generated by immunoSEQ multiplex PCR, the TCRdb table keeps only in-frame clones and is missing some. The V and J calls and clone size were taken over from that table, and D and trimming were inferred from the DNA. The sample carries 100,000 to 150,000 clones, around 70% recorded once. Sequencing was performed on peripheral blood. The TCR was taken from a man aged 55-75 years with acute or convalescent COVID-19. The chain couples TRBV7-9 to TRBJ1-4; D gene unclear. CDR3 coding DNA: TGTGCCATCAGGACTGGGGAGGAAAAACTGTTTTTT. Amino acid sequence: CAIRTGEEKLFF.